This T cell receptor beta chain stems from a study of T cell changes during pregnancy in multiple sclerosis. This CDR3 contains 15 residues. Germline values: CDR1 SEHNR, CDR2 FQNEAQ (reference sequence). J gave up 6 bases and V 4 bases, and 10 bases lay outside the gene matches. This clone was detected once. Repertoires were generated with immunoSEQ multiplex PCR, while TCRdb's copy carries only in-frame clones and drops some. The sample has tens of thousands of clones, 90% to 95% seen once; the top ten hold about 1.6%. The sequences come from peripheral blood, collected after pregnancy. The rearrangement links TRBV7-9 to TRBJ1-1, with TRBD1 matching over 8 bases. This clonotype was sampled from a female donor in good health, enrolled as a control in a pregnancy study. CDR3 bases: TGTGCCAGCAGCTCTCCACAGGGGGGATTTTCTGAAGCTTTCTTT. Amino acids: CASSSPQGGFSEAFF. Variable domain in full (rest from reference TRBV7-9 and TRBJ1-1): DTGVSQNPRHKITKRGQNVTFRCDPISEHNRLYWYRQTLGQGPEFLTYFQNEAQLEKSRLLSDRFSAERPKGSFSTLEIQRTEQGDSAMYLCASSSPQGGFSEAFFGQGTRLTVV.